This T cell receptor beta chain was observed in a study of human T cells and chemical hapten exposure. The overall study: Variation in per-sample TCR yields came mainly from small pooled library volume differences.

It was the library that attached unique molecular identifiers to individual cDNA molecules. MiXCR was run by TCRdb on the RACE reads, yielding one entry per CDR3 protein. Among approximately 33,000 distinct CDR3 sequences listed, about 7.7% were seen once. Regarding time point: healthy volunteer bleed at 2 weeks. Total RNA was extracted from unfractionated whole blood. The CDR3 loop spans 14 amino acids. V lost 7 bases, J lost 0 bases, and 10 bases lay in between. Looked up from germline, CDR1 is SNHLY and CDR2 is FYNNEI. Sequences were obtained from whole blood. The receptor was derived from a human donor in good health. Some clones in this sample may be carry-over from other donors' samples. This sequence joins TRBV2 and TRBJ2-4; D unclear. The CDR3 spells CASNRELAKNIQYF. CDR3 DNA sequence: TGTGCCAGCAATAGGGAACTAGCCAAAAACATTCAGTACTTC.